The 9 T cell receptor beta chains below come from one sample, sequenced in a study of blood T cell repertoires in COVID-19. Generated by immunoSEQ multiplex PCR, the TCRdb table keeps only in-frame clones and is missing some. This repertoire shows some 310,000 clones, roughly 89% found once; its top ten account for roughly a tenth. Material: PBMCs or T cells enriched from blood (not recorded which). These receptors all stem from a woman between 25 and 40 years old who had recovered from COVID-19.

The J gene is TRBJ2-7, the V gene TRBV6-5; the match to TRBD1 covers 7 bases. Trimming at V came to 7 bases and at J to 2 bases, leaving 5 bases not matched to a gene. The CDR3 has 13 residues. Germline V gene sequence: CDR1 MNHEY, CDR2 SVGAGI. In nucleotides, the CDR3 is TGTGCCAGCACCCGACAGGGTACCTACGAGCAGTACTTC. Amino acids: CASTRQGTYEQYF.

The chain uses TRBV12-3 or TRBV12-4 and TRBJ1-5; D is unclear. With 6 bases removed from V and 14 bases from J, the gap between germline ends came to 17 bases. CDR3 length equals 12 residues. The DNA of the CDR3 is TGTGCCAGCAGCCGTTTAAATCAGCGGGAGCATTTT. This codes for CASSRLNQREHF.

V and J are TRBV7-9 and TRBJ2-3; 8 nucleotides match TRBD1. With 4 bases clipped from V and 5 bases from J, the junction kept 5 bases outside the gene matches. Germline values: CDR1 SEHNR, CDR2 FQNEAQ (reference sequence). CDR3 length equals 14 residues. In DNA form, the CDR3 reads TGTGCCAGCAGCTCGCAGGGGGCCATAGATACGCAGTATTTT. Amino acid sequence: CASSSQGAIDTQYF. The whole variable domain, remainder taken from reference TRBV7-9 and TRBJ2-3, is DTGVSQNPRHKITKRGQNVTFRCDPISEHNRLYWYRQTLGQGPEFLTYFQNEAQLEKSRLLSDRFSAERPKGSFSTLEIQRTEQGDSAMYLCASSSQGAIDTQYFGPGTRLTVL.

This chain connects TRBV5-5 to TRBJ2-7; no clear D gene. Germline-derived CDR1 and CDR2 are SGHKS and YYEKEE (reference sequence). CDR3 length equals 13 residues. V was trimmed by 2 bases and J by 0 bases, leaving 6 bases between them. The CDR3 nucleotides read TGTGCCAGCAGCTTCGTCAGCTCCTACGAGCAGTACTTC. Protein sequence: CASSFVSSYEQYF.

This chain links TRBV21-1 with TRBJ2-4; the DNA was not used to check the table's D call, TRBD1. TRBV21-1 is a pseudogene. This CDR3 spans 17 amino acids. CDR3 nucleotides: TGTGCCAGCAGCATGGACAGGGCCACCGTAGCCAAAAACATTCAGTACTTC. Translated: CASSMDRATVAKNIQYF.

The chain joins TRBV27 to TRBJ2-2; D remains ambiguous. This CDR3 has 15 residues. Germline assignment: CDR1 MNHEY and CDR2 SMNVEV (reference sequence). V was pared by 3 bases and J by 5 bases, with 13 bases between. The CDR3 sequence is CASSFSVYLTGELFF. CDR3 DNA: TGTGCCAGCAGTTTTTCGGTTTACCTTACCGGGGAGCTGTTTTTT.

The chain recombines TRBV3-1 (or the pseudogene TRBV3-2) with TRBJ2-7; the D gene is possibly TRBD2 (5 bases). The CDR3 has 14 amino acids. Trimming left V 3 bases short and J 2 bases short, with 11 bases between. Germline V gives CDR1 LGHDT, CDR2 YNNKEL (reference sequence). CDR3 nucleotide sequence: TGTGCCAGCAGCCAGGACTTCTCTCCCTACGAGCAGTACTTC. It encodes CASSQDFSPYEQYF.

As for this clone: At the DNA level, this CDR3 is encoded by other sequences in the same sample as well. The chain has TRBV6-1 and TRBJ2-1, with 9 positions matching TRBD2. The germline gives CDR1 MNHNS, CDR2 SASEGT. This CDR3 spans 15 amino acids. V shed 2 bases and J 1 base; nucleotides not matched to a gene: 0. DNA for the CDR3: TGTGCCAGCAGTGAAACTAGCGGGTCCTACAATGAGCAGTTCTTC. Translation: CASSETSGSYNEQFF.

The V call is TRBV3-1 (or the pseudogene TRBV3-2), the J call TRBJ1-4; 9 bases agree with TRBD1. The CDR3 sequence is 14 residues long. In germline, CDR1 is LGHDT, CDR2 YNNKEL (reference sequence). V lost 3 bases to trimming and J lost 10 bases; unmatched junction nucleotides: 6. The CDR3 bases are TGTGCCAGCAGCCAGGACAGGGGTACGGCAAAACTGTTTTTT. Residues: CASSQDRGTAKLFF.